What follows is one T cell receptor beta chain and its context. The antigen remains unidentified. The junction differs from germline at one of its ends, possibly a read error. The data are from a study of shared clonotypes between healthy human individuals. Study observations and caveats: Generally, estimated richness proved larger in naive subsets than it did in memory subsets. Depth was large, yet rarefaction showed that sorted-subset sequencing was incomplete. Sharing across four donors was seen in 4% to 6.5% of naive CD4 clonotypes.

Method: immunoSEQ multiplex PCR; TCRdb's copy keeps in-frame clones and lacks some. The table records about 2 million clones, roughly 95% of them present only once. This CDR3 comprises 14 residues. CDR1 and CDR2 from the germline V gene are SSHAT and FNYEAQ (reference sequence). The material sequenced was naive CD4+ T cells sorted from blood. The subset denotes: CD45RA+ positively selected. This TCR derives from a young man in good health. The V gene is TRBV7-7, the J gene TRBJ2-5, with D perhaps given as TRBD1 or TRBD2 (6 bases each). CDR3 sequence reads: CASSLGGNQETQYF. CDR3 sequence (DNA): TGTGCTAGCAGCTTAGGGGGGAACCAAGAGACCCAGTACTTC.